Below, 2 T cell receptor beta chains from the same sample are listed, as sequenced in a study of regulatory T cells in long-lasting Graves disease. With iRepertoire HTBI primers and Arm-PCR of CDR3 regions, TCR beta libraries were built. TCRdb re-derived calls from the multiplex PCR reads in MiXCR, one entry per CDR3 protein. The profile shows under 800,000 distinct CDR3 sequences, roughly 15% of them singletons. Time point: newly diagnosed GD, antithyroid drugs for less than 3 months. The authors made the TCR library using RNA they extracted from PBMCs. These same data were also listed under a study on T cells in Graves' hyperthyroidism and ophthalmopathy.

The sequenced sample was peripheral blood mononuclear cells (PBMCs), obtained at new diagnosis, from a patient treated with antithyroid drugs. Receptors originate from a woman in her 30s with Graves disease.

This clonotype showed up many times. The CDR3 region is CAWSAYMGAGELFF. As DNA, the CDR3 is TGTGCCTGGAGTGCATATATGGGGGCCGGGGAGCTGTTTTTT. The chain links TRBV30 to TRBJ2-2; D tentatively reads TRBD1 or TRBD2 (5 bases each). V was trimmed by 1 base and J by 6 bases, leaving 12 bases between them. CDR3 length equals 14 residues. Germline V gene sequence: CDR1 GTSNPN, CDR2 SVGIG (reference sequence).

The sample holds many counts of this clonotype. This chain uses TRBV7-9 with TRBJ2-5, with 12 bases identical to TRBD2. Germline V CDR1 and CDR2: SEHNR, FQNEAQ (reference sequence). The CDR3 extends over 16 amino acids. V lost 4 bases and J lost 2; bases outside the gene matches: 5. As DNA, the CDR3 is TGTGCCAGCAGCTCCGGGACTAGCGGGCTACAAGAGACCCAGTACTTC. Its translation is CASSSGTSGLQETQYF. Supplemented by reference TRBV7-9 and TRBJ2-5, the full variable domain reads DTGVSQNPRHKITKRGQNVTFRCDPISEHNRLYWYRQTLGQGPEFLTYFQNEAQLEKSRLLSDRFSAERPKGSFSTLEIQRTEQGDSAMYLCASSSGTSGLQETQYFGPGTRLLVL.